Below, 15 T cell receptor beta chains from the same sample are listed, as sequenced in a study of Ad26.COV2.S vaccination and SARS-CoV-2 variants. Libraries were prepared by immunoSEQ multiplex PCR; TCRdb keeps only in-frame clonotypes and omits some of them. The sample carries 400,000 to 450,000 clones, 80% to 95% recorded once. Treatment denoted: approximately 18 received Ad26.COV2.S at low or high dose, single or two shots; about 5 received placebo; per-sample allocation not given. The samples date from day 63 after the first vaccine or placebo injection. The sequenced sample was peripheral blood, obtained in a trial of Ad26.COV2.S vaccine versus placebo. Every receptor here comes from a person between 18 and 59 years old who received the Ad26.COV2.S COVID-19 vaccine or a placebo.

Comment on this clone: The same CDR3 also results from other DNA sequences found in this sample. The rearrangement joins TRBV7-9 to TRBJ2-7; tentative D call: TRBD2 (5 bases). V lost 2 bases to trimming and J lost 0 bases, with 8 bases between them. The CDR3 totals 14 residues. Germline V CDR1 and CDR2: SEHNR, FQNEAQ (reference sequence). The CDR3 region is CASSLSGFSYEQYF. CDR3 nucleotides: TGTGCCAGCAGCTTATCGGGGTTCTCCTACGAGCAGTACTTC.

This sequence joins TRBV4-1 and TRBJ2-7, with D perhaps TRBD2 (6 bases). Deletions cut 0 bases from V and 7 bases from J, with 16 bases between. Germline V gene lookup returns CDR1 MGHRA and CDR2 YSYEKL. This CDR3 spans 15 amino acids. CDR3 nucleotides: TGCGCCAGCAGCCAAGACCCGGGACTGCGTCGGGAGCAGTACTTC. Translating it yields CASSQDPGLRREQYF.

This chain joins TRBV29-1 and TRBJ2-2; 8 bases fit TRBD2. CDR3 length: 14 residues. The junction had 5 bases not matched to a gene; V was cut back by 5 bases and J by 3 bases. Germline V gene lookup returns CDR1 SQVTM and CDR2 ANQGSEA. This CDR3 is CSVRVAGHTGELFF. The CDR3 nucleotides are TGCAGCGTTCGAGTAGCGGGACACACCGGGGAGCTGTTTTTT.

CDR3 nucleotides: TGTGCCAGCAGCCAAGTGGGACTAGAAGAGGATGAGCAGTTCTTC. Translation: CASSQVGLEEDEQFF. This chain joins TRBV4-2 and TRBJ2-1, with 8 positions matching TRBD2. Losses at the gene ends were 1 base for V and 8 bases for J; bases not matched to a gene: 7. The V gene's germline CDR1 is LGHNA and CDR2 YNFKEQ. The CDR3 has 15 amino acids.

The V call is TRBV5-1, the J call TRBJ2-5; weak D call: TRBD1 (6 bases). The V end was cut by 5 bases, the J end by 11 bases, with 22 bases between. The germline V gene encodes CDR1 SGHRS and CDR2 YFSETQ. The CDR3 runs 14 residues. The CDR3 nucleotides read TGCGCCAGCAGTCCCCAGCAGGGGCCCTACCCACAGTACTTC. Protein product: CASSPQQGPYPQYF.

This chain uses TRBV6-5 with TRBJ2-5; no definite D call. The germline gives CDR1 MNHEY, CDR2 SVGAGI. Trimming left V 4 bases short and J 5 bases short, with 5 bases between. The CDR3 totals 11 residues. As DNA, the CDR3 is TGTGCCAGCAGTTCCCGCGAGACCCAGTACTTC. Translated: CASSSRETQYF.

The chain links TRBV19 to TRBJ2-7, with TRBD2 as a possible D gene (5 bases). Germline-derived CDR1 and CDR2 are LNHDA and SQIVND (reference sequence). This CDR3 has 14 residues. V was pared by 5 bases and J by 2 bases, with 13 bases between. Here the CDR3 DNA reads TGTGCCAGTAGTCGGAGCGGTAGTCCCTACGAGCAGTACTTC. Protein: CASSRSGSPYEQYF.

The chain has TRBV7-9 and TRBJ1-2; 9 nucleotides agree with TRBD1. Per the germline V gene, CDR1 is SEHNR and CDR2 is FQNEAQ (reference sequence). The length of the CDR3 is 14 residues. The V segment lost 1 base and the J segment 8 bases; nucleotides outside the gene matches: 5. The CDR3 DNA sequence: TGTGCCAGCAGCTTAGTACAGGGGGCCGACGGCTACACCTTC. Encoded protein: CASSLVQGADGYTF.

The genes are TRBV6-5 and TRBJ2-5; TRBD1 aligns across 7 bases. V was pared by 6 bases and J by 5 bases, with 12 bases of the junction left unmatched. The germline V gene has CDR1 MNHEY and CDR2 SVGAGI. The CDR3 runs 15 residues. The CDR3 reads CASSARAGGTETQYF. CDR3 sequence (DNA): TGTGCCAGCAGCGCGAGGGCAGGGGGAACGGAGACCCAGTACTTC.

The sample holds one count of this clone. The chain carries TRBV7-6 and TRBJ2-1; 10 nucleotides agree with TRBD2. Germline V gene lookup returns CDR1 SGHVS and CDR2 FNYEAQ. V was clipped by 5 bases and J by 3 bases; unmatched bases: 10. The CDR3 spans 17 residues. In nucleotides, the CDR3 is TGTGCCAGCAGCGTCGGGACTAGCGCTACGATCTACAATGAGCAGTTCTTC. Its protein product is CASSVGTSATIYNEQFF. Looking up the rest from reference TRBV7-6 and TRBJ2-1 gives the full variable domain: GAGVSQSPRYKVTKRGQDVALRCDPISGHVSLYWYRQALGQGPEFLTYFNYEAQQDKSGLPNDRFSAERPEGSISTLTIQRTEQRDSAMYRCASSVGTSATIYNEQFFGPGTRLTVL.

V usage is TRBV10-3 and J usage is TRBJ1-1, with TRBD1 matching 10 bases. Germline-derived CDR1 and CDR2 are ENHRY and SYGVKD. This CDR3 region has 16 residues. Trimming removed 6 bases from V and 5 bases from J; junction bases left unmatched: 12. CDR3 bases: TGTGCCATCAGGATCGGACAGGGGGTTCCCGGGACTGAAGCTTTCTTT. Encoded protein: CAIRIGQGVPGTEAFF.

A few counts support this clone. The CDR3 reads CASRQGEAQHF. The CDR3, as DNA: TGTGCCAGTCGACAGGGGGAGGCCCAGCATTTT. The chain is built from TRBV19 and TRBJ1-5; 9 nucleotides match TRBD1. Germline V lookup: CDR1 LNHDA, CDR2 SQIVND (reference sequence). The CDR3 consists of 11 residues. Trimming took 8 bases from V and 11 from J; bases not matched to a gene: 4.

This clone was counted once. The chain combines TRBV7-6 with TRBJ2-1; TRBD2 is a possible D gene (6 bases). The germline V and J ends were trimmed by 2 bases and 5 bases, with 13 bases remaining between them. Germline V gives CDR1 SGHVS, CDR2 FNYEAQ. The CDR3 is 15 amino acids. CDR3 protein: CASSLPTGADNEQFF. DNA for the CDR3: TGTGCCAGCAGCTTACCCACGGGAGCGGACAATGAGCAGTTCTTC. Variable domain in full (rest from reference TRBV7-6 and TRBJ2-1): GAGVSQSPRYKVTKRGQDVALRCDPISGHVSLYWYRQALGQGPEFLTYFNYEAQQDKSGLPNDRFSAERPEGSISTLTIQRTEQRDSAMYRCASSLPTGADNEQFFGPGTRLTVL.

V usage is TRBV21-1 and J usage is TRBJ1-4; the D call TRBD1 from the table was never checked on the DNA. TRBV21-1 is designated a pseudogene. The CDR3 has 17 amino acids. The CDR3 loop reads CASSDRQGGGFNEKLFF. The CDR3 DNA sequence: TGTGCCAGCAGCGACAGACAGGGGGGAGGATTTAATGAAAAACTGTTTTTT.

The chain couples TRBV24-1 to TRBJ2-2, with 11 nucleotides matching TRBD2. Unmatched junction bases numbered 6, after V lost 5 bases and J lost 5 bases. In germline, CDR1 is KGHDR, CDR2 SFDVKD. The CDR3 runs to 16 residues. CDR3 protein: CATSGLAGGQTGELFF. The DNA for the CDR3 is TGTGCCACCAGTGGCTTAGCGGGAGGGCAAACCGGGGAGCTGTTTTTT.